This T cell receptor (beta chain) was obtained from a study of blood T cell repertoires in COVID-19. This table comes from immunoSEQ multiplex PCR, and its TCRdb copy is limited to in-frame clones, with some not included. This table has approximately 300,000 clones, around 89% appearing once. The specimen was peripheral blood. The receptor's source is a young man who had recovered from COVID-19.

The CDR3 sequence is CATSRDKNSYQPQHF. CDR3 DNA sequence: TGTGCCACCAGCAGAGATAAAAACAGTTATCAGCCCCAGCATTTT. The chain recombines TRBV15 with TRBJ1-5; D is uncertain. CDR1 is LNHNV, CDR2 YYDKDF, per germline (reference sequence). Trimming stripped 0 bases from V and 5 bases from J, with 11 bases between. CDR3 size: 15 residues.